The 28 T cell receptor beta chains given below trace back to one sample, sequenced in a study of molecular identifiers for immune sequencing clone quantification. One entry per CDR3 protein, called by TCRdb with MiXCR from the PCR reads. The table lists about 640,000 distinct CDR3 sequences, 15% to 20% of them singletons. The sample comprised naive CD8+ T cells from blood, with Jurkat cell RNA spiked in. Subset reported: FACS-sorted CD8+CD4-CCR7+CD45RA+ naive T cells. The receptors here all came from a human donor in good health. Some libraries in this study had Jurkat cell RNA spiked in.

The chain joins TRBV4-1 to TRBJ2-1; D is perhaps TRBD1 or TRBD2 (5 bases each). The CDR3 has 19 amino acids. Germline loops: CDR1 MGHRA, CDR2 YSYEKL. Deletions cut 2 bases from V and 4 bases from J, with 24 bases between. The CDR3 nucleotides are TGCGCCAGCAGCCAACTACCTTCTACCGGGACGTCAATTTACAATGAGCAGTTCTTC. Protein product: CASSQLPSTGTSIYNEQFF.

Only a few counts were recorded for this clonotype. The chain recombines TRBV13 with TRBJ2-7; D is ambiguous. V lost 4 bases and J 2 bases, leaving 18 bases between the germline ends. The length of the CDR3 is 16 residues. The germline gives CDR1 PRHDT, CDR2 FYEKMQ (reference sequence). The CDR3 coding sequence is TGTGCCAGCAGCTCTAGGTTTGAAGAGAACACCTACGAGCAGTACTTC. Translation: CASSSRFEENTYEQYF.

This clonotype was seen at least ten times. This chain connects TRBV7-9 to TRBJ2-7; D may be TRBD2 (6 bases). The CDR3 runs 15 residues. Deletions cut 2 bases from V and 0 bases from J, with 11 bases between. Germline lookup yields CDR1 SEHNR and CDR2 FQNEAQ (reference sequence). The DNA for the CDR3 is TGTGCCAGCAGCTTATATCGGGACTTCTCCTACGAGCAGTACTTC. It specifies CASSLYRDFSYEQYF.

This clonotype was seen ten or more times. The chain recombines TRBV7-3 with TRBJ2-3, with TRBD1 identical over 7 bases. CDR1 and CDR2 (germline): SGHTA, FQGTGA. Losses at the gene ends were 0 bases for V and 4 bases for J; bases not matched to a gene: 13. This CDR3 has 18 residues. As DNA, the CDR3 is TGTGCCAGCAGCTTAACGGGACGAGGGGGCTTAAGCCCAGATACGCAGTATTTT. Its protein is CASSLTGRGGLSPDTQYF.

This chain uses TRBV6-6 with TRBJ1-6; D gene uncertain. V lost 7 bases and J 8 bases, leaving 21 bases between the germline ends. Germline CDR1 and CDR2: MNHNY and SVGAGI (reference sequence). The CDR3 loop spans 16 amino acids. The CDR3 here is CASKTFENHWDSPLHF. CDR3 DNA: TGTGCCAGCAAGACCTTCGAAAATCACTGGGATTCACCCCTCCACTTT.

The gene calls are TRBV4-3 and TRBJ1-1; tentatively, D is TRBD1 (5 bases). CDR3 length equals 16 residues. The V gene lost 1 base and the J gene lost 4 bases, with 16 bases spanning the gap. The germline V gene has CDR1 LGHNA and CDR2 YSLEER. CDR3 sequence reads: CASSQGRVSGGTEAFF. As DNA, the CDR3 is TGCGCCAGCAGCCAAGGTAGGGTCTCCGGGGGCACTGAAGCTTTCTTT.

This clonotype was picked up many times. The J gene is TRBJ1-3, the V gene TRBV7-8; possible D gene TRBD1, 6 bases. V shed 4 bases and J shed 1 base, with 8 bases lying between them. The CDR3 covers 14 residues. Per germline, CDR1 SGHVS and CDR2 FQNEAQ. The CDR3 spells CASSSDRSGNTIYF. The CDR3 region has the DNA TGTGCCAGCAGCTCGGACAGATCTGGAAACACCATATATTTT. Looking up the rest from reference TRBV7-8 and TRBJ1-3 gives the full variable domain: GAGVSQSPRYKVAKRGQDVALRCDPISGHVSLFWYQQALGQGPEFLTYFQNEAQLDKSGLPSDRFFAERPEGSVSTLKIQRTQQEDSAVYLCASSSDRSGNTIYFGEGSWLTVV.

This chain uses TRBV4-3 with TRBJ1-1, with D unclear. Trimming left V 1 base short and J 0 bases short, with 6 bases between. This CDR3 is built from 14 residues. CDR1 and CDR2 (germline): LGHNA, YSLEER. This CDR3 is CASSQASLNTEAFF. CDR3 nucleotides: TGCGCCAGCAGCCAAGCCAGTTTGAACACTGAAGCTTTCTTT.

This clonotype was seen many times. This rearrangement joins TRBV30 to TRBJ1-4; 10 nucleotides agree with TRBD1. Trimming at V came to 4 bases and at J to 6 bases, leaving 5 bases not matched to a gene. The CDR3 is made up of 14 amino acids. CDR1 and CDR2 from the germline V gene are GTSNPN and SVGIG (reference sequence). In nucleotides, the CDR3 is TGTGCCTGGAACTACGGGACAGGGGATGAAAAACTGTTTTTT. The encoded protein is CAWNYGTGDEKLFF.

The chain recombines TRBV11-2 with TRBJ2-3; D assignment may be TRBD1 or TRBD2 (6 bases each). This CDR3 is 14 amino acids long. In germline, CDR1 is SGHAT, CDR2 FQNNGV. V lost 10 bases and J 10 bases, leaving 24 bases between the germline ends. This CDR3 reads CATIRGGPGDAQYF. The CDR3 bases are TGTGCCACCATTAGAGGGGGGCCGGGGGATGCGCAGTATTTT.

About this clonotype: This may come from a read error, since a much larger clone is one base off. The V and J genes are TRBV4-1 and TRBJ2-7; D is uncertain. The CDR3 totals 16 residues. V shed 4 bases and J shed 0 bases, with 16 bases lying between them. The germline CDR1 and CDR2 sequences are MGHRA and YSYEKL. The CDR3 DNA reads TGCGCCAGCAGCCCCAAGTTGGCAAGGATCTCCTACGAGCAGTACTTC. Translation gives CASSPKLARISYEQYF.

This clonotype was counted at least ten times. The gene calls are TRBV15 and TRBJ2-5; 8 positions match TRBD2. Germline V gene lookup returns CDR1 LNHNV and CDR2 YYDKDF (reference sequence). The CDR3 is 16 residues long. V gave up 6 bases and J gave up 5 bases; unmatched junction bases: 14. CDR3 DNA sequence: TGTGCCACCAGAAAGATCCCAGCGGGAGTTCCGGAGACCCAGTACTTC. Its translation: CATRKIPAGVPETQYF.

Notes on this clonotype: A much larger clone is a single base away; this may be a read error. V gene TRBV11-2 combines with J gene TRBJ1-1, with TRBD1 as a possible D gene (6 bases). This CDR3 is built from 15 residues. The V end was cut by 0 bases, the J end by 3 bases, with 11 bases between. Looked up from germline, CDR1 is SGHAT and CDR2 is FQNNGV. The CDR3 is CASSLEGAGDTEAFF. In DNA form, the CDR3 reads TGTGCCAGCAGCTTAGAAGGGGCAGGGGACACTGAAGCTTTCTTT.

As regards this clonotype: A much larger clone sits a single nucleotide away, making a read error possible. The chain uses TRBV9 and TRBJ2-2; possible D gene TRBD2, 7 bases. Germline V lookup: CDR1 SGDLS, CDR2 YYNGEE. The V end lost 7 bases, the J end lost 1 base, and 20 bases lay between the germline ends. The CDR3 is 17 amino acids. CDR3 nucleotide sequence: TGTGCCAGCGGGGGGGTGAGGGACACAGAGAACACCGGGGAGCTGTTTTTT. This sequence encodes CASGGVRDTENTGELFF. Full variable domain (outside the CDR3, taken from reference TRBV9 and TRBJ2-2): DSGVTQTPKHLITATGQRVTLRCSPRSGDLSVYWYQQSLDQGLQFLIQYYNGEERAKGNILERFSAQQFPDLHSELNLSSLELGDSALYFCASGGVRDTENTGELFFGEGSRLTVL.

This clonotype was seen more than once but under ten times. A much larger clonotype is one base distant, so this may be a read error. The rearrangement uses TRBV4-3 and TRBJ2-7; the match to TRBD2 covers 11 bases. Looked up from germline, CDR1 is LGHNA and CDR2 is YSLEER. The CDR3 is 16 residues long. The CDR3 DNA reads TGCGCCAGCGGCCAGGACCTGGGACTAGCGGCTTACGAGCAGTACTTC. Translation: CASGQDLGLAAYEQYF.

This clonotype has a handful of counts. This chain connects TRBV19 to TRBJ2-5; D unresolved. CDR3 length equals 13 residues. Germline loops: CDR1 LNHDA, CDR2 SQIVND (reference sequence). Trimming pared 4 bases from V and 3 bases from J, leaving 9 bases between. As DNA, the CDR3 is TGTGCCAGTAGTAGTCCAGATGAAGAGACCCAGTACTTC. It translates to CASSSPDEETQYF.

In its sample, this clonotype was seen many times. The rearrangement links TRBV6-5 to TRBJ2-5; 11 bases agree with TRBD2. The ends lost 0 bases at V and 4 bases at J; junction bases unmatched: 4. Germline V gene data show CDR1 as MNHEY and CDR2 as SVGAGI. The CDR3 runs 16 residues. CDR3 region: CASSYSLAGVSETQYF. The DNA for the CDR3 is TGTGCCAGCAGTTACTCACTAGCGGGAGTGTCAGAGACCCAGTACTTC.

As for this clonotype: A much more abundant neighbour one base away suggests this may be a read error. The chain combines TRBV4-1 with TRBJ2-5; 10 bases fit TRBD2. This CDR3 is 17 amino acids long. CDR1 and CDR2 (germline): MGHRA, YSYEKL. CDR3 amino acids: CARSPPPERGGEETQYF. CDR3 DNA sequence: TGCGCCCGCAGCCCACCCCCCGAGCGGGGGGGTGAAGAGACCCAGTACTTC.

As regards this clonotype: At one of its ends the junction is not consistent with the germline gene, which may arise from a read error. The chain uses TRBV24-1 and TRBJ2-1; D remains unclear. Germline V gene lookup returns CDR1 KGHDR and CDR2 SFDVKD. The CDR3 extends over 16 amino acids. The CDR3: CATSGKNLDNYDEQFF. The CDR3 DNA sequence: TGTGCCACCAGTGGGAAGAACTTAGACAACTACGATGAGCAGTTCTTC.

The chain is built from TRBV29-1 and TRBJ2-4; D may correspond to TRBD1 or TRBD2 (6 bases each). V was cut by 7 bases and J by 10 bases, with 20 bases left in between. The V gene's germline CDR1 is SQVTM and CDR2 ANQGSEA. The CDR3 has 13 amino acids. The CDR3 protein is CSAGGLAKSIQYF. CDR3 nucleotides: TGCAGCGCCGGGGGCCTGGCCAAAAGTATTCAGTACTTC.

The V gene is TRBV6-5, the J gene TRBJ2-1; D is unresolved. The CDR3 contains 13 residues. The germline V gene has CDR1 MNHEY and CDR2 SVGAGI. V shed 5 bases and J shed 8 bases, with 13 bases lying between them. CDR3 nucleotide sequence: TGTGCCAGCAGTCCCTCGCGGATGGATGAGCAGTTCTTC. Translation gives CASSPSRMDEQFF.

To note about this clonotype: This clone may be a read error of a much larger clone one base away. The CDR3: CASSPVAGGPLSYEQYF. The CDR3 DNA reads as TGTGCCAGCAGTCCAGTAGCGGGAGGGCCGCTATCCTACGAGCAGTACTTC. The V gene is TRBV28, the J gene TRBJ2-7, with 11 nucleotides matching TRBD2. The V gene end was trimmed by 5 bases and the J gene end by 1 base; junction bases not matched to a gene: 10. Germline loops: CDR1 MDHEN, CDR2 SYDVKM. This CDR3 is built from 17 residues.

There are many counts of this clonotype. The CDR3 region has the DNA TGTGCCAGCAGTTTTTTCAAACCTAGCGGGGGGGGGGCAGATACGCAGTATTTT. Protein sequence: CASSFFKPSGGGADTQYF. This chain joins TRBV12-3 or TRBV12-4 and TRBJ2-3, with TRBD2 matching over 12 bases. The CDR3 consists of 18 residues. The V segment lost 3 bases and the J segment 4 bases; nucleotides outside the gene matches: 11.

Turning to this clonotype: The final CDR3 position lacks the conserved phenylalanine or tryptophan, pointing to a likely read error. CDR3 bases: TGCAGTGCTAGACAAAAGCCAGGCTACGAGCAGTACCTC. As protein: CSARQKPGYEQYL. J is TRBJ2-7 and V is TRBV20-1, with D hard to call. Germline V gives CDR1 DFQATT, CDR2 SNEGSKA (reference sequence). Trimming removed 2 bases from V and 3 bases from J, with 11 bases in between. The CDR3 spans 13 residues.

The gene calls are TRBV7-9 and TRBJ1-2, with D possibly matching TRBD1 (5 bases). Germline-derived CDR1 and CDR2 are SEHNR and FQNEAQ (reference sequence). The V end was cut by 5 bases, the J end by 4 bases, with 17 bases between. The CDR3 length is 15 residues. CDR3 sequence (DNA): TGTGCCAGCAGCCCCAAGGAGTATGGGGGCTATGGCTACACCTTC. It codes for CASSPKEYGGYGYTF.

This clonotype came up many times. This chain connects TRBV4-1 to TRBJ1-6; TRBD1 agrees at 8 bases. The length of the CDR3 is 15 residues. After removal of 1 base from V and 9 bases from J, the junction contained 5 bases not matched to a gene. CDR1 is MGHRA, CDR2 YSYEKL, per germline. The CDR3 loop is CASSQVGQGASPLHF. CDR3 sequence (DNA): TGCGCCAGCAGCCAAGTAGGACAGGGTGCTTCACCCCTCCACTTT.

This rearrangement joins TRBV7-9 to TRBJ1-1, with no clear D. The ends were cut back, 5 bases at V and 1 base at J, with 14 bases in the middle. Germline lookup yields CDR1 SEHNR and CDR2 FQNEAQ (reference sequence). The CDR3 loop spans 15 amino acids. The CDR3 loop is CASSRSRWGNTEAFF. DNA for the CDR3: TGTGCCAGCAGCCGGAGTAGGTGGGGGAACACTGAAGCTTTCTTT.

This clonotype was picked up many times. The V gene is TRBV14, the J gene TRBJ2-7; no definite D call. Germline V gene lookup returns CDR1 SGHDN and CDR2 FVKESK. CDR3 length: 16 residues. V gave up 2 bases and J gave up 0 bases, with 14 bases separating them. CDR3 in DNA: TGTGCCAGCAGCCAAATCGGGTCACGCGACTCCTACGAGCAGTACTTC. Translating gives CASSQIGSRDSYEQYF.